The rows below give T cell receptor beta chains drawn from one sample of a study of T cell changes during pregnancy in multiple sclerosis. Clones were read by immunoSEQ multiplex PCR, and TCRdb kept only the in-frame ones, dropping some. The sample records over 30,000 clones, approximately 94% being singletons. The source was CD4+ T cells from peripheral blood mononuclear cells, collected after pregnancy. The receptors originated from a female donor with multiple sclerosis, enrolled in a pregnancy study. CDR3s include the opening cysteine and the closing phenylalanine or tryptophan. A D gene is named only where the DNA matches it firmly. Some rows have no size entry. The others give once, few or many, or a class for an expanded clone.

DNA: TGTGCCAGCAGCTTAAATGTCGGGGGGGCACAGGGTGACACCGGGGAGCTGTTTTTT
CDR3: CASSLNVGGAQGDTGELFF
size: -
D: TRBD2
V: TRBV7-6
J: TRBJ2-2

DNA: TGTGCCAGCAGCATCATCTCAGGGGGCGGGGACACTGAAGCTTTCTTT
CDR3: CASSIISGGGDTEAFF
size: -
D: TRBD1
V: TRBV7-2
J: TRBJ1-1

DNA: TGTGCCAGCAGCTCCACCTACAATGAGCAGTTCTTC
CDR3: CASSSTYNEQFF
size: -
D: -
V: TRBV7-9
J: TRBJ2-1

DNA: TGTGCCAGCAGCTTGAGTTCTGACAATGAGCAGTTCTTC
CDR3: CASSLSSDNEQFF
size: -
D: -
V: TRBV7-8
J: TRBJ2-1

DNA: TGCGCCAGCAGCCAAACGGTAGCGGGGAGCTCCTACGAGCAGTACTTC
CDR3: CASSQTVAGSSYEQYF
size: -
D: TRBD2
V: TRBV4-1
J: TRBJ2-7

DNA: TGTGCCAGCAGCTTATCCGGGAGCAACTATGGCTACACCTTC
CDR3: CASSLSGSNYGYTF
size: once
D: -
V: TRBV5-6
J: TRBJ1-2

DNA: TGTGCCAGTACCCAAGGGAGGGGCAGCAATCAGCCCCAGCATTTT
CDR3: CASTQGRGSNQPQHF
size: few
D: -
V: TRBV19
J: TRBJ1-5

DNA: TGTGCCAGCAGCCCGCCCTCGGGGGATGGCTACACCTTC
CDR3: CASSPPSGDGYTF
size: -
D: -
V: TRBV6-6
J: TRBJ1-2

DNA: TGTGCCAGCTCACATACTAACACAGATACGCAGTATTTT
CDR3: CASSHTNTDTQYF
size: once
D: -
V: TRBV18
J: TRBJ2-3

DNA: TGTGCCAGCAGTGTAGGAGGGTTCGGGAGCAATCAGCCCCAGCATTTT
CDR3: CASSVGGFGSNQPQHF
size: -
D: -
V: TRBV6-1
J: TRBJ1-5

DNA: TGCGCCAGCAGTGAGAATACAGGGGCCTACAATGAGCAGTTCTTC
CDR3: CASSENTGAYNEQFF
size: -
D: TRBD1
V: TRBV10-1
J: TRBJ2-1

DNA: TGCGCCAGCAGCACCGGGACTAGCGGGGGGGCAGATACGCAGTATTTT
CDR3: CASSTGTSGGADTQYF
size: -
D: TRBD2
V: TRBV5-1
J: TRBJ2-3

DNA: TGTGCCAGTACCTCACTAGCGGGGGGGCTCGAGACCCAGTACTTC
CDR3: CASTSLAGGLETQYF
size: -
D: TRBD2
V: TRBV19
J: TRBJ2-5

DNA: TGCAGCGTTGAGGTCCTCCGAGGAGGAGCAGATGGCTACACCTTC
CDR3: CSVEVLRGGADGYTF
size: once
D: -
V: TRBV29-1
J: TRBJ1-2

DNA: TGTGCCAGCAGCTTAGTTGGTAGTGCCTCCTACGAGCAGTACTTC
CDR3: CASSLVGSASYEQYF
size: -
D: -
V: TRBV7-8
J: TRBJ2-7

DNA: TGTGCCAGCAGTGAAGTAGGACAGTCTTTGAACACTGAAGCTTTCTTT
CDR3: CASSEVGQSLNTEAFF
size: -
D: -
V: TRBV6-1
J: TRBJ1-1

DNA: TGTGCCAGCAGTATCCGGTGGAACACTGAAGCTTTCTTT
CDR3: CASSIRWNTEAFF
size: once
D: -
V: TRBV25-1
J: TRBJ1-1

DNA: TGTGCCAGCAGCTTGGGACAGCCTGGGGCAGATACGCAGTATTTT
CDR3: CASSLGQPGADTQYF
size: -
D: TRBD1
V: TRBV11-3
J: TRBJ2-3

DNA: TGTGCCAGTAGTATCAGACGGGAGGAGCAGTTCTTC
CDR3: CASSIRREEQFF
size: -
D: -
V: TRBV19
J: TRBJ2-1

DNA: TGCGCCAGCAGCCCCCTACTAGCGGCAGATACGCAGTATTTT
CDR3: CASSPLLAADTQYF
size: once
D: TRBD2
V: TRBV5-1
J: TRBJ2-3

DNA: TGCGCCAGCAGCTTGAGAGGGCCTTCGGGCTCCTACAATGAGCAGTTCTTC
CDR3: CASSLRGPSGSYNEQFF
size: -
D: -
V: TRBV5-1
J: TRBJ2-1

DNA: TGTGCCAGCACCAGACAGGGGGTTGCTGAAAAACTGTTTTTT
CDR3: CASTRQGVAEKLFF
size: -
D: TRBD1
V: TRBV5-6
J: TRBJ1-4

DNA: TGTGCCAGCTCACCACCTAGGGTGGGACAGGGCAACCAAGAGACCCAGTACTTC
CDR3: CASSPPRVGQGNQETQYF
size: -
D: TRBD1
V: TRBV18
J: TRBJ2-5

DNA: TGTGCCAGCAGTTTATCGACCGCCGGAGCTCAAAACTATGGCTACACCTTC
CDR3: CASSLSTAGAQNYGYTF
size: -
D: -
V: TRBV27
J: TRBJ1-2

DNA: TGTGCCAGCTCAGGCTGGACAGGCCTCGCCCGGGGACTGTTTTTT
CDR3: CASSGWTGLARGLFF
size: once
D: TRBD1
V: TRBV11-2
J: TRBJ1-4

DNA: TGTGCCAGCAGCCAACGCACAGGTTCTCACGGAAACACCATATATTTT
CDR3: CASSQRTGSHGNTIYF
size: -
D: -
V: TRBV7-8
J: TRBJ1-3

DNA: TGTGCCGGTTCCGGGACAGGGGGCTCCGAGCAGTACTTC
CDR3: CAGSGTGGSEQYF
size: -
D: TRBD1
V: TRBV6-4
J: TRBJ2-7

DNA: TGTGCCAGCAGTTCGGGATTCTCTGGAAACACCATATATTTT
CDR3: CASSSGFSGNTIYF
size: -
D: -
V: TRBV6-5
J: TRBJ1-3

DNA: TGTGCCAGCAGTCTACAGGGGCGGACTGAAGCTTTCTTT
CDR3: CASSLQGRTEAFF
size: -
D: TRBD1
V: TRBV5-5
J: TRBJ1-1

DNA: TGTGCCAGCAGTGAAAGTTTAGGCGTGGGGCGAGGCTATGGCTACACCTTC
CDR3: CASSESLGVGRGYGYTF
size: -
D: -
V: TRBV25-1
J: TRBJ1-2

DNA: TGTGCCAGCAGTTTGAAGACTAGCGGGGGGGCGTTTTACAATGAGCAGTTCTTC
CDR3: CASSLKTSGGAFYNEQFF
size: -
D: TRBD2
V: TRBV27
J: TRBJ2-1

DNA: TGTGCCACCAGCAGAGATCGGGCAGGGTCCGCTCAGCCCCAGCATTTT
CDR3: CATSRDRAGSAQPQHF
size: once
D: -
V: TRBV15
J: TRBJ1-5

DNA: TGTGCCAGCAGTTACGGGACTAGCCGGGAGACCCAGTACTTC
CDR3: CASSYGTSRETQYF
size: -
D: TRBD2
V: TRBV6-6
J: TRBJ2-5

DNA: TGCAGTGCTTGGACAGGCTTTGAAGCTTTCTTT
CDR3: CSAWTGFEAFF
size: -
D: TRBD1
V: TRBV20-1
J: TRBJ1-1

DNA: TGTGCCAGCAGCTGGGGACAGGGGTCCTACAATGAGCAGTTCTTC
CDR3: CASSWGQGSYNEQFF
size: -
D: TRBD1
V: TRBV5-4
J: TRBJ2-1

DNA: TGTGCCATCAGTGAGCAGGGGGCGCGAACCGGGGAGCTGTTTTTT
CDR3: CAISEQGARTGELFF
size: -
D: TRBD1
V: TRBV10-3
J: TRBJ2-2

DNA: TGTGCCAGCAGTCCGACAGATTTAAATCAGCCCCAGCATTTT
CDR3: CASSPTDLNQPQHF
size: -
D: -
V: TRBV6-1
J: TRBJ1-5

DNA: TGCGCCAGCAGCTTGGATGGACAGTCGTACGAGCAGTACTTC
CDR3: CASSLDGQSYEQYF
size: -
D: -
V: TRBV5-1
J: TRBJ2-7

DNA: TGTGCCAGCAGTGAGCCAGGGGGAGTAGGTGGAAACACCATATATTTT
CDR3: CASSEPGGVGGNTIYF
size: -
D: TRBD1
V: TRBV25-1
J: TRBJ1-3

DNA: TGCGCCAGCAGCGGGGGACAGGGTACCTACAATGAGCAGTTCTTC
CDR3: CASSGGQGTYNEQFF
size: -
D: TRBD1
V: TRBV4-1
J: TRBJ2-1